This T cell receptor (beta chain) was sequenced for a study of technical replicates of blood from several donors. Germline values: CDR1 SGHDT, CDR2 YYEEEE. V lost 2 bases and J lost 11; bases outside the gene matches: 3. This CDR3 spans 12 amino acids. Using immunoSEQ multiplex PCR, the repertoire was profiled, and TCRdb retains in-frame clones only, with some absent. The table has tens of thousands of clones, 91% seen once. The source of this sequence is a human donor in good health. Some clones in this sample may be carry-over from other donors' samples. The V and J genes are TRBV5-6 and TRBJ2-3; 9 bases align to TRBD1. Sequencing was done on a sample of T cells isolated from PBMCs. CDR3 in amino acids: CASSLGTGLQYF. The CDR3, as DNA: TGTGCCAGCAGCTTAGGGACAGGGTTGCAGTATTTT.